This T cell receptor (beta chain) is drawn from a study of shared clonotypes between healthy human individuals (dated by TCRdb to between 2020 and 2021). Some background on the complete study: A few men and two women, aged 18 to 49 years, made up the cohort. Per donor, leukapheresis produced somewhere between about 0.8 and 9 billion PBMCs. To estimate repertoire size and how much clonotype sharing occurs between individuals, the study deeply sequenced the blood TCR repertoires of roughly 5 healthy adults. Libraries were prepared and TCR repertoires were sequenced by different laboratories using diverse techniques, in order to increase sequencing depth and limit assay-specific biases. For each donor, three plates each were used for CD4 naive and CD4 memory, two plates were used for CD8 naive, and one plate was used for CD8 memory. What the authors observed across the whole study: Because the study included only a small number of donors, the genetic and exposure-history diversity represented was limited. Pairwise subsampling led to the expectation that sequencing depth would affect the degree of clonotype sharing among donors. Sharing across several donors was observed for roughly 5.4% of naive CD4, 3% to 4% of naive CD8, 2.3% of memory CD4, and around 0.4% of memory CD8 clonotypes. Rarefaction of sorted-subset datasets indicated incomplete sequencing despite the large sequencing depth. Sampling was restricted to blood, and TCR repertoires in tissues likely differ from the TCR repertoires found in blood. Compared with non-shared clonotypes, the clonotypes found in all four sorted-subset donors had higher generation probabilities. Larger estimated clonotype richness was generally found for naive subsets than for memory subsets.

In the case of this clone: The specificity of this receptor is unknown. No much larger clone exists at a distance of one base, and base qualities are not known.

TCR CDR3 regions were amplified from genomic DNA by multiplex PCR using the deep immunoSEQ assay. For each cell subset, the extracted genomic DNA was distributed evenly across all wells of several immunoSEQ 96-well plates, and each plate served as one replicate. For sorted subsets, approximately 0.2 ug of genomic DNA, equivalent to 25,000 to 35,000 T cell genomes, went into each replicate PCR. Purified libraries were measured with a Qubit 3.0 fluorometer, size-checked on a Bioanalyzer 2100, and measured again with the KAPA Library Quantification kit. Every immunoSEQ 96-well plate was sequenced on a dedicated single-read 150-cycle Illumina NextSeq 550 flow cell. From the authors' description of their analysis: Because the immunoSEQ output held only junctional sequences and lacked quality scores, the filtering could not match the filtering applied to full-length reads. Sequences were annotated with PyIR, a Python wrapper for IgBLAST v1.9, using IMGT germline references to assign V/J genes and CDR3. Reads were removed for weak V/J assignments (E-value above 1e-6), missing CDR3, stop codons, out-of-frame junctions, or ambiguous translated residues. V3J clonotypes were defined by identical inferred V gene, J gene, and CDR3 amino acid sequence. Percentage overlap between repertoires was computed as shared unique clonotypes divided by the size of the smaller repertoire. Repertoire richness was assessed with RTK rarefaction, the Chao1 estimator, and Recon v2.1 estimates of unobserved clonotypes. Generation probabilities for all TCRbeta clonotypes obtained by the gDNA method from a handful of donors were computed using OLGA. The table was pulled from immuneACCESS by TCRdb, which kept in-frame rearrangements only. Such tables lose some clones; where checked, under half of the loss comes from unresolved V genes, and the rest has no known cause. Clone size and V and J calls were adopted from that table, with D and trimming inferred from the DNA. The sample contains roughly 2.2 million clones, around 92% of them found a single time. Approximately 0.4% of the sample belongs to the ten largest clones.

The CDR3 sequence holds 15 residues, the cysteine and phenylalanine included. The only DNA kept is the CDR3, 45 bases in frame from the first base. Via the germline V gene, CDR1 is SGHRS and CDR2 YFSETQ. V is shortened by 0 bases, J by 10 bases, and the region joining them spans 17 bases. The donors were healthy, HIV-negative adults with no recently reported acute infections or vaccinations. Only Caucasian adults living in Nashville, Tennessee, USA were represented among the donors. Magnetic negative selection was used to enrich CD4+ T cells, after which naive cells were positively selected on CD45RA and the negative fraction became the memory subset. Blood was collected by leukapheresis, and PBMCs were isolated by Ficoll-Histopaque density gradient centrifugation and then cryopreserved in liquid nitrogen vapor phase. Analytical flow cytometry was used to check the purity and quantity of every magnetically sorted T cell population. From each sorted fraction, genomic DNA was isolated and quantified by UV absorbance on a Nanodrop 2000c.

Sequencing was performed on naive CD4+ T cells from PBMCs. The meaning of the sample's cell subset or site label: CD45RA+ positively selected. The V and J genes are TRBV5-1 and TRBJ2-1, and perhaps TRBD1 as D gene, on 6 matching bases. The source of this sequence is a man in his late teens or twenties in good health. Some clones in this sample may be carry-over from other donors' samples. The CDR3 region has the sequence CASSLGQVMQGEQFF. Read as DNA, the sequence is TGCGCCAGCAGCTTGGGACAGGTCATGCAGGGCGAGCAGTTCTTC.